This TCR beta chain emerged from a study of blood T cell repertoires in COVID-19. Study-level information: Specimens from acute and convalescent COVID-19 originated in the United States, Italy and Spain.

CDR1 and CDR2 from the germline V gene are LGHDT and YNNKEL (reference sequence). Trimming took 1 base from V and 6 from J; bases not matched to a gene: 5. The CDR3 spans 15 residues. Original processing methods: Amplification with reference gene primers provided the estimates of nucleated cell counts. The method was immunoSEQ multiplex PCR; TCRdb's version includes in-frame clones alone and lacks a portion of them. V and J calls and clone size come straight from that table; D and trimming were deduced from the DNA. The sample holds about 380,000 clones; 85% are singletons and the top ten take roughly 3.7%. This clone was seen just once.

J is TRBJ1-4 and V is TRBV3-1 (or the pseudogene TRBV3-2), with 7 bases matching TRBD1. Sequenced input: peripheral blood. This TCR derives from a woman younger than 30 with acute or convalescent COVID-19. CDR3 nucleotides: TGTGCCAGCAGCCAAGTGCGGACAGGAGATGAAAAACTGTTTTTT. This translates into CASSQVRTGDEKLFF.